The text below deals with one TCR beta chain. Generated by immunoSEQ multiplex PCR, the TCRdb table keeps only in-frame clones and is missing some. The sample carries 20,000 to 30,000 clones, about 76% recorded once. This record comes from a study of OX40 agonist ivuxolimab in advanced cancers. The germline V gene has CDR1 MNHEY and CDR2 SVGAGI. V dropped 6 bases and J dropped 7 bases, with 13 bases sitting between them. This CDR3 comprises 13 residues. Sequencing used CD4+ or CD8+ T cells sorted from blood, obtained in a trial of the OX40 agonist ivuxolimab. This clonotype was sampled from an adult with an advanced solid tumor such as melanoma, head and neck, liver or kidney cancer. This chain connects TRBV6-5 to TRBJ1-5; no reliable D call. The CDR3: CASSKTFEQPQHF. The CDR3 DNA is TGTGCCAGCAGCAAGACATTCGAGCAGCCCCAGCATTTT.